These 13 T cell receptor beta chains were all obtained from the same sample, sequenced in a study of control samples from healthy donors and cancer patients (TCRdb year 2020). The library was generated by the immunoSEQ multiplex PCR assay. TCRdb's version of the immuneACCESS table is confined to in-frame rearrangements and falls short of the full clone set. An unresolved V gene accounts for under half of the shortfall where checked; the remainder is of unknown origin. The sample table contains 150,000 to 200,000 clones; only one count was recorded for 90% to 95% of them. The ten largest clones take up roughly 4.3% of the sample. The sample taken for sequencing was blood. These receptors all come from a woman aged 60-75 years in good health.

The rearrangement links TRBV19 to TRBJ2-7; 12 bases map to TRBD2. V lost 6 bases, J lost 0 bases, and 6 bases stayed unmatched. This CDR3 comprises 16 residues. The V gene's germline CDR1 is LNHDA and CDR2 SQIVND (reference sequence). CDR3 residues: CASSRTSGERSYEQYF. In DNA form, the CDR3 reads TGTGCCAGTAGCCGGACTAGCGGGGAACGCTCCTACGAGCAGTACTTC.

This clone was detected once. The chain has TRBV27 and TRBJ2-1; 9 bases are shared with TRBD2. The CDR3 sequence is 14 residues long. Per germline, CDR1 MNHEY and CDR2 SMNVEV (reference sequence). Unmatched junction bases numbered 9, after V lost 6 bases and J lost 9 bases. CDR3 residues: CASRVPRGGVEQFF. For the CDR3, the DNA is TGTGCCAGCAGGGTCCCGCGGGGGGGCGTTGAGCAGTTCTTC.

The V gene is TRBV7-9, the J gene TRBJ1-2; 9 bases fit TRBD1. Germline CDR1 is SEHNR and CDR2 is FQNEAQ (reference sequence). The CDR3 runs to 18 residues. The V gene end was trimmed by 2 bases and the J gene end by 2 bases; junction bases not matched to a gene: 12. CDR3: CASSLFLADRGSNYGYTF. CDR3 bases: TGTGCCAGCAGCTTATTTTTGGCGGACAGGGGATCGAACTATGGCTACACCTTC. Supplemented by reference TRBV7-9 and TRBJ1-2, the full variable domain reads DTGVSQNPRHKITKRGQNVTFRCDPISEHNRLYWYRQTLGQGPEFLTYFQNEAQLEKSRLLSDRFSAERPKGSFSTLEIQRTEQGDSAMYLCASSLFLADRGSNYGYTFGSGTRLTVV.

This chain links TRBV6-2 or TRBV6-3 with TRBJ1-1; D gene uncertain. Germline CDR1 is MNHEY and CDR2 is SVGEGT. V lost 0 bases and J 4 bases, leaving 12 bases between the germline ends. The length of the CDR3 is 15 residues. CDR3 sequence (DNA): TGTGCCAGCAGTTACTCGGGAAGAGTGGGCACTGAAGCTTTCTTT. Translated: CASSYSGRVGTEAFF.

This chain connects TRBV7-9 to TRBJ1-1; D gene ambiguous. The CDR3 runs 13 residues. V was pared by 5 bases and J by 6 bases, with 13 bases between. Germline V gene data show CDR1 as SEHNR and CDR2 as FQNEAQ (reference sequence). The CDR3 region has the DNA TGTGCCAGCAGCCCCATCGGAAGGTCTGAAGCTTTCTTT. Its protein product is CASSPIGRSEAFF. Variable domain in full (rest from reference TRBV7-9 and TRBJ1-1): DTGVSQNPRHKITKRGQNVTFRCDPISEHNRLYWYRQTLGQGPEFLTYFQNEAQLEKSRLLSDRFSAERPKGSFSTLEIQRTEQGDSAMYLCASSPIGRSEAFFGQGTRLTVV.

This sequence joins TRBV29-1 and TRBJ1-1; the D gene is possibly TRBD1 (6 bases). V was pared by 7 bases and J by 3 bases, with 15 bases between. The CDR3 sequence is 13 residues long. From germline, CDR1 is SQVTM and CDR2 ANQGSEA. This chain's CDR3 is CSARQGYDTEAFF. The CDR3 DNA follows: TGCAGCGCCCGTCAGGGGTATGACACTGAAGCTTTCTTT.

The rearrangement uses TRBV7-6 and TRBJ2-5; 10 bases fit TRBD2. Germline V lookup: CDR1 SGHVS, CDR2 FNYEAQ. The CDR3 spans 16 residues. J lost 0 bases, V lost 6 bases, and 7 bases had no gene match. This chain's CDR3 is CASRGGSGGYQETQYF. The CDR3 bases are TGTGCCAGCAGAGGGGGTAGCGGGGGGTACCAAGAGACCCAGTACTTC.

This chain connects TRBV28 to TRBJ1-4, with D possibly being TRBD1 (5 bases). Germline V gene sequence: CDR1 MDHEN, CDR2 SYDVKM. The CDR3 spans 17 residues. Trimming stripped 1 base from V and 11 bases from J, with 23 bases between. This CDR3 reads CASSLYTPDMPGGKLFF. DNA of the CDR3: TGTGCCAGCAGTTTATATACCCCCGATATGCCCGGGGGTAAACTGTTTTTT.

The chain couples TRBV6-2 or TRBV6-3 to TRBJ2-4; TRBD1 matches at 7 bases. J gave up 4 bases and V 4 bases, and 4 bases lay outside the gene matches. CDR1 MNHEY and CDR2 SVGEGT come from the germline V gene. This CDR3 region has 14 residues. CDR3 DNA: TGTGCCAGCAGTTCTCCGGGACAGAAAAACATTCAGTACTTC. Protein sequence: CASSSPGQKNIQYF.

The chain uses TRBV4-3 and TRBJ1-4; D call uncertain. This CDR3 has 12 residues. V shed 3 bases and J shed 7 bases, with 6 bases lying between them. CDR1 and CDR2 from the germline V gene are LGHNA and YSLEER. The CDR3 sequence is CASSQGGEKLFF. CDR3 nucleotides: TGCGCCAGCAGCCAGGGAGGTGAAAAACTGTTTTTT.

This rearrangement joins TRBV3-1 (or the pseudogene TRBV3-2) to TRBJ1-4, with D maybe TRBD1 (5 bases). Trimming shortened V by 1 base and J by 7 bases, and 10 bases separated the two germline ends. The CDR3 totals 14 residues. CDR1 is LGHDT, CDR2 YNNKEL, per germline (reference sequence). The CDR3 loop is CASSQGGFSEKLFF. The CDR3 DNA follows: TGTGCCAGCAGCCAAGGGGGGTTTAGTGAAAAACTGTTTTTT.

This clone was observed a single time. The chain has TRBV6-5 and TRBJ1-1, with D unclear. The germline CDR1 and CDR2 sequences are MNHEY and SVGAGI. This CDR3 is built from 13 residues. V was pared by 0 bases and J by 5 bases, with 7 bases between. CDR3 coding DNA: TGTGCCAGCAGTTACTCGATGGGAACTGAAGCTTTCTTT. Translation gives CASSYSMGTEAFF.

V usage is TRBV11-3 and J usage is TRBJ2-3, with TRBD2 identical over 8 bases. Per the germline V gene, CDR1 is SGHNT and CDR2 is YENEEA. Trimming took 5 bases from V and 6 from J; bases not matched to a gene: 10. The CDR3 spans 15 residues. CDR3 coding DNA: TGTGCCAGCAGCGCACGCGGGGGGCCGGGGGATACGCAGTATTTT. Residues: CASSARGGPGDTQYF.